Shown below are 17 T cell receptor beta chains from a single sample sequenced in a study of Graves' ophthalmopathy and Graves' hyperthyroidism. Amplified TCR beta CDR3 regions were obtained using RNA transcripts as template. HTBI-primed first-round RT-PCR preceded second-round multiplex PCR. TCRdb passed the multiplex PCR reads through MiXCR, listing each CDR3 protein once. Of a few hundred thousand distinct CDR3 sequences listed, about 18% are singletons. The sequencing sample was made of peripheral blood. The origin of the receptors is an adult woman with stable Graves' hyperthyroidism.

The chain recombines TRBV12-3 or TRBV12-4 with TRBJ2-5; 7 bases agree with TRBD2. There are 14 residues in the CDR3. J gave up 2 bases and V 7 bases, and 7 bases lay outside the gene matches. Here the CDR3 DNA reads TGTGCCAGCAAAAAACTAGCGAATCAAGAGACCCAGTACTTC. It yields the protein CASKKLANQETQYF.

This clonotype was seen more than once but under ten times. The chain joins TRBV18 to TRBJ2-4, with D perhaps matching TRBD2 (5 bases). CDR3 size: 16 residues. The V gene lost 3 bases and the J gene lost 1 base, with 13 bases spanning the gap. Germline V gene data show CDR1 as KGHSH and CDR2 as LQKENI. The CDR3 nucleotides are TGTGCCAGCTCACCCCCGGGGAGAGGGGCCAAAAACATTCAGTACTTC. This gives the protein CASSPPGRGAKNIQYF.

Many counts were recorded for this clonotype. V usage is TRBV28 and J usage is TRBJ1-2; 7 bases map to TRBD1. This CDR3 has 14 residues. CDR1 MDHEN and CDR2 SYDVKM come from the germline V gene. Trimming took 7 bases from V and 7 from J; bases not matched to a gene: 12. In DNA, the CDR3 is TGTGCCAGCACCGTACAGGGGCCCACCATTGGCTACACCTTC. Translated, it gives CASTVQGPTIGYTF.

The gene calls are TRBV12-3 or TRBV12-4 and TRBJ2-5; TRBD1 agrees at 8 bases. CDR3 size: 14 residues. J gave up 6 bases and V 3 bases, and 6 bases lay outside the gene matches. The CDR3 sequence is CASSLDREWKTQYF. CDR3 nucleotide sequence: TGTGCCAGCAGTTTGGACAGGGAGTGGAAGACCCAGTACTTC.

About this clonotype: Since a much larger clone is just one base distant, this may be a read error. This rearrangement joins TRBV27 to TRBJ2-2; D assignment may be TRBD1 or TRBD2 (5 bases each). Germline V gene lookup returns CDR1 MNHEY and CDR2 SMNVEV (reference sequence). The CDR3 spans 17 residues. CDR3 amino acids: CASSFSGFASGPGELVF. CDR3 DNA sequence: TGTGCCAGCAGTTTTTCAGGGTTTGCCTCAGGCCCCGGGGAGCTGGTTTTT.

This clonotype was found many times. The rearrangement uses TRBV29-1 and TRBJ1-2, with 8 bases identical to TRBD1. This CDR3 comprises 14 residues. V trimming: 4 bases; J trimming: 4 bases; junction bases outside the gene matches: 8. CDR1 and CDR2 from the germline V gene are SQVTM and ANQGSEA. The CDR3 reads CSVGDGQGAYGYTF. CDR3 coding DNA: TGCAGCGTTGGCGATGGTCAGGGGGCCTATGGCTACACCTTC.

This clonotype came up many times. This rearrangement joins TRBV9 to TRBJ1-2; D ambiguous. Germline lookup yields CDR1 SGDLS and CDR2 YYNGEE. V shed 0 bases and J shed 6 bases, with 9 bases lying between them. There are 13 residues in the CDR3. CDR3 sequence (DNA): TGTGCCAGCAGCGTAGGGGTGGAAGATGGCTACACCTTC. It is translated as CASSVGVEDGYTF.

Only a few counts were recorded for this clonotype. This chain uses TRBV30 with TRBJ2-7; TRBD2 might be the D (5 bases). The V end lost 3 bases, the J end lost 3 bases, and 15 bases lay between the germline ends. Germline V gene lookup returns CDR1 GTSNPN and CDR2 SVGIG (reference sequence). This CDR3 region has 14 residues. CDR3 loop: CAWRSSGVLYEQYF. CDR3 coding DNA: TGTGCCTGGAGGAGTTCCGGGGTCCTCTACGAGCAGTACTTC.

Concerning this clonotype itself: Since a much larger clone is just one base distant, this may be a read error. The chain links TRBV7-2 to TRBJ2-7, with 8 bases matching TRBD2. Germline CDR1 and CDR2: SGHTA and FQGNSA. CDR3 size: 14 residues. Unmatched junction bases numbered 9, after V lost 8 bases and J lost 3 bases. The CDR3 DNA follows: TGTGCCAGCTGCCTTAGGACTAGCCACTACGAGCAGTACTTC. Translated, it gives CASCLRTSHYEQYF. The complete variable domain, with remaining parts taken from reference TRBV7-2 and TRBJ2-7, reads GAGVSQSPSNKVTEKGKDVELRCDPISGHTALYWYRQSLGQGLEFLIYFQGNSAPDKSGLPSDRFSAERTGGSVSTLTIQRTQQEDSAVYLCASCLRTSHYEQYFGPGTRLTVT.

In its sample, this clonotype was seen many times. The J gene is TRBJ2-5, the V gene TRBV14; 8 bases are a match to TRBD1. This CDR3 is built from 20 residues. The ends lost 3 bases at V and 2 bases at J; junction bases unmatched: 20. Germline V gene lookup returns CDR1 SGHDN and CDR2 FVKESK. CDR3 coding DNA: TGTGCCAGCAGCCATTGTGGACGAATATCCAGGGGGCCGACGCAAGAGACCCAGTACTTC. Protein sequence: CASSHCGRISRGPTQETQYF.

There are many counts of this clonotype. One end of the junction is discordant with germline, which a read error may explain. In DNA, the CDR3 is TGTGCCAGCAGTAAAGCGGGAGGGCCCGAGCAGTACTTC. It codes for CASSKAGGPEQYF. The chain joins TRBV6-1 to TRBJ2-7; 10 bases are a match to TRBD2. CDR1 and CDR2 (germline): MNHNS, SASEGT. The CDR3 has 13 residues.

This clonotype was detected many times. The CDR3 region has the DNA TGTGCCAGCAGCTGGCCGGGACGGAACTACGAGCAGTACTTC. This encodes CASSWPGRNYEQYF. The chain is built from TRBV7-8 and TRBJ2-7, with D possibly called TRBD1 or TRBD2 (5 bases each). Germline CDR1 reads SGHVS; CDR2 reads FQNEAQ. CDR3 length: 14 residues. V was shortened by 4 bases and J by 3 bases, with 13 bases between the two germline ends.

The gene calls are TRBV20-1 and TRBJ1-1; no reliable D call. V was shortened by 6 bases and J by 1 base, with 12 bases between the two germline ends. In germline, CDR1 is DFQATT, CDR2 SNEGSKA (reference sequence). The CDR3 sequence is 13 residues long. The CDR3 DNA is TGCAGTGCGCTAAACGACGGGAACACTGAAGCTTTCTTT. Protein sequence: CSALNDGNTEAFF.

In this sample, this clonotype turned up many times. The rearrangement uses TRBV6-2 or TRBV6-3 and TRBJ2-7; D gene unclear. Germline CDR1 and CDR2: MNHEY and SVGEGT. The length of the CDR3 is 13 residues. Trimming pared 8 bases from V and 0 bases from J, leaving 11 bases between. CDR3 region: CASAMGISYEQYF. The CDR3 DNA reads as TGTGCCAGCGCTATGGGAATCTCCTACGAGCAGTACTTC.

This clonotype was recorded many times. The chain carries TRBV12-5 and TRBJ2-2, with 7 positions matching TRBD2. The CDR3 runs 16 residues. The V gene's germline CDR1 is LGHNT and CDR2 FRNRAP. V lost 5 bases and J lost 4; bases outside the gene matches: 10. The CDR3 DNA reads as TGTGCTAGTGGTCTTTCTAGCGGCCCTGTCACCGGGGAGCTGTTTTTT. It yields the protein CASGLSSGPVTGELFF.

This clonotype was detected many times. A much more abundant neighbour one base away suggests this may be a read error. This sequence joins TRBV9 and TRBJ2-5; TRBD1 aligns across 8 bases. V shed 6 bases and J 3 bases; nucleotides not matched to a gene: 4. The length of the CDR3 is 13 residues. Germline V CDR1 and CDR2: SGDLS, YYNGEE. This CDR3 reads CASNRQGKETQYF. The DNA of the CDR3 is TGTGCCAGCAACAGACAGGGGAAAGAGACCCAGTACTTC.

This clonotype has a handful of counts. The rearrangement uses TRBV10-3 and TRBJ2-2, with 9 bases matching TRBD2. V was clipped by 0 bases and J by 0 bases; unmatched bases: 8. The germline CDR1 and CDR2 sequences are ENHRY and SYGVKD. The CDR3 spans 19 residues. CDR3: CAISESRLAVTANTGELFF. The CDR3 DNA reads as TGTGCCATCAGTGAGTCCCGACTAGCGGTCACCGCGAACACCGGGGAGCTGTTTTTT.